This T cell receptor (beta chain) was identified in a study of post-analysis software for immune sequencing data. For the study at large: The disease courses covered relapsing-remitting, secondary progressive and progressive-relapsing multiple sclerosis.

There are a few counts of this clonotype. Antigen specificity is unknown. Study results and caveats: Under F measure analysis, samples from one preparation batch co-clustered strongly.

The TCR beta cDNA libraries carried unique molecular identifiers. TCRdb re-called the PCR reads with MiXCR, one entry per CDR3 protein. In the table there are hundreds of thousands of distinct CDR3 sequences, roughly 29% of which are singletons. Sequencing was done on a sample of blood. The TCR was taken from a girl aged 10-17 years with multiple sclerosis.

This CDR3 reads CASSFNGGTSGKNEQFF. Written as DNA, the CDR3 is TGCGCCAGCAGCTTTAACGGCGGGACTAGCGGTAAAAATGAGCAGTTCTTC. This sequence joins TRBV5-1 and TRBJ2-1; 11 bases are a match to TRBD2. Germline V CDR1 and CDR2: SGHRS, YFSETQ. The CDR3 spans 17 residues. The V segment lost 2 bases and the J segment 7 bases; nucleotides outside the gene matches: 11.